This T cell receptor beta chain is drawn from a study of T cells in localized non-small cell lung cancer. General observations from the study: The appearance of a median about 60 of the top 100 tumor clones was seen in adjacent lung.

This clone appeared once. Its antigen is undetermined. Using immunoSEQ multiplex PCR, the repertoire was profiled, and TCRdb retains in-frame clones only, with some absent. Of roughly 30,000 clones listed, approximately 91% are singletons. This CDR3 is 13 amino acids long. Trimming pared 2 bases from V and 2 bases from J, leaving 7 bases between. Looked up from germline, CDR1 is SGDLS and CDR2 is YYNGEE. The TCR was taken from an older female donor with stage I lung adenocarcinoma. Specimen: peripheral blood, collected before any cancer treatment. The chain employs TRBV9 and TRBJ2-5; no clear D. Written as DNA, the CDR3 is TGTGCCAGCAGCGTGGCACCTCAAGAGACCCAGTACTTC. Protein: CASSVAPQETQYF.